Following are 30 T cell receptor beta chains from one sample sequenced in a study of cytomegalovirus exposure and HLA in healthy donors. In the PCR, 60 Vbeta and 13 Jbeta primers were used. The table came from immunoSEQ multiplex PCR; TCRdb's copy has only in-frame clones and leaves some out. The sample has under 150,000 clones, more than 80% seen once. Sequencing input: PBMCs. The source is a woman aged 40 to 50 in good health and CMV-seropositive.

The rearrangement links TRBV7-3 to TRBJ2-2, with 13 bases identical to TRBD2. With V trimmed by 0 bases and J by 5 bases, 12 bases remained unmatched. The germline V gene has CDR1 SGHTA and CDR2 FQGTGA. CDR3 size: 20 residues. DNA for the CDR3: TGTGCCAGCAGCTTAACATTAGGGACCGGACTAGCGGGGGCGACCGGGGAGCTGTTTTTT. This sequence encodes CASSLTLGTGLAGATGELFF.

This chain joins TRBV7-2 and TRBJ1-1; 9 bases are a match to TRBD1. The length of the CDR3 is 14 residues. Looked up from germline, CDR1 is SGHTA and CDR2 is FQGNSA. The V gene end was trimmed by 4 bases and the J gene end by 5 bases; junction bases not matched to a gene: 5. The CDR3 nucleotides read TGTGCCAGCAGCTATGACAGGGGGAGTACTGAAGCTTTCTTT. Protein sequence: CASSYDRGSTEAFF. The full variable domain, rest sourced from reference TRBV7-2 and TRBJ1-1, is GAGVSQSPSNKVTEKGKDVELRCDPISGHTALYWYRQSLGQGLEFLIYFQGNSAPDKSGLPSDRFSAERTGGSVSTLTIQRTQQEDSAVYLCASSYDRGSTEAFFGQGTRLTVV.

The chain recombines TRBV27 with TRBJ2-1, with 11 bases matching TRBD2. V was clipped by 4 bases and J by 10 bases; unmatched bases: 6. From germline, CDR1 is MNHEY and CDR2 SMNVEV (reference sequence). CDR3 length: 14 amino acids. CDR3 sequence: CASSSPSGGKEQFF. As DNA, the CDR3 is TGTGCCAGCAGTTCTCCTAGCGGGGGGAAAGAGCAGTTCTTC.

V and J are TRBV5-1 and TRBJ1-5, with 7 bases aligning to TRBD1. After removal of 4 bases from V and 7 bases from J, the junction contained 8 bases not matched to a gene. The CDR3 covers 14 residues. Per germline, CDR1 SGHRS and CDR2 YFSETQ. The chain's CDR3 is CASSPQGVGQPQHF. CDR3 nucleotides: TGCGCCAGCAGCCCTCAGGGGGTCGGGCAGCCCCAGCATTTT.

The chain carries TRBV7-9 and TRBJ1-4; D is unresolved. In germline, CDR1 is SEHNR, CDR2 FQNEAQ (reference sequence). The V end lost 1 base, the J end lost 4 bases, and 7 bases lay between the germline ends. CDR3 length: 14 residues. The CDR3 loop reads CASSLGFSNEKLFF. In DNA, the CDR3 is TGTGCCAGCAGCTTAGGGTTCAGTAATGAAAAACTGTTTTTT.

The chain carries TRBV9 and TRBJ2-3, with TRBD2 matching over 10 bases. Germline V gene data show CDR1 as SGDLS and CDR2 as YYNGEE. The CDR3 is made up of 17 amino acids. V lost 4 bases, J lost 0 bases, and 8 bases stayed unmatched. In DNA form, the CDR3 reads TGTGCCAGCAGCCCTATTCTAGCGGGAGCCAGCACAGATACGCAGTATTTT. Translated, it gives CASSPILAGASTDTQYF.

The chain has TRBV30 and TRBJ2-1; the match to TRBD2 covers 9 bases. V dropped 4 bases and J dropped 10; count of bases not matched to a gene: 38. Germline lookup yields CDR1 GTSNPN and CDR2 SVGIG (reference sequence). The CDR3 covers 23 residues. CDR3 bases: TGTGCCTGGAAGCGGGGGGCGGTCTCTAGGGAGCAGTTATGGGGGGCGGTCTCTAGGGAGCAGTTCTTC. Translating it yields CAWKRGAVSREQLWGAVSREQFF.

This chain links TRBV11-3 with TRBJ2-3, with D possibly matching TRBD2 (6 bases). The V gene's germline CDR1 is SGHNT and CDR2 YENEEA. The CDR3 consists of 15 residues. V was trimmed by 3 bases and J by 0 bases, leaving 10 bases between them. In DNA, the CDR3 is TGTGCCAGCAGCTTGGAGGGGACCAGCACAGATACGCAGTATTTT. Protein: CASSLEGTSTDTQYF.

The V call is TRBV5-1, the J call TRBJ1-1; 10 bases are a match to TRBD1. This CDR3 is built from 15 residues. The germline gives CDR1 SGHRS, CDR2 YFSETQ. V lost 4 bases to trimming and J lost 3 bases; unmatched junction nucleotides: 6. The chain's CDR3 is CASSPEGQGYTEAFF. The CDR3 bases are TGCGCCAGCAGCCCCGAGGGACAGGGGTACACTGAAGCTTTCTTT.

Here the CDR3 DNA reads TGTGCCAGCAGTTACGCGGGAGCGGTTACCGGGGAGCTGTTTTTT. This encodes CASSYAGAVTGELFF. The chain combines TRBV6-6 with TRBJ2-2; 7 bases line up with TRBD2. The junction had 5 bases not matched to a gene; V was cut back by 2 bases and J by 5 bases. The CDR3 runs to 15 residues. Germline V gene lookup returns CDR1 MNHNY and CDR2 SVGAGI (reference sequence).

V gene TRBV11-3 combines with J gene TRBJ2-2, with 9 positions matching TRBD1. Germline lookup yields CDR1 SGHNT and CDR2 YENEEA. The CDR3 is 17 residues long. Trimming at V came to 5 bases and at J to 5 bases, leaving 12 bases not matched to a gene. CDR3 residues: CASSQGWDREGTGELFF. The CDR3 bases are TGTGCCAGCAGCCAAGGGTGGGACAGGGAGGGAACCGGGGAGCTGTTTTTT.

CDR3 sequence: CASSSGQGRSNEKLFF. For the CDR3, the DNA is TGTGCCAGCAGCTCAGGACAGGGAAGATCTAATGAAAAACTGTTTTTT. The chain uses TRBV5-4 and TRBJ1-4, with TRBD1 matching over 8 bases. With V trimmed by 3 bases and J by 3 bases, 7 bases remained unmatched. Germline CDR1 reads SGHNT; CDR2 reads YYREEE (reference sequence). This CDR3 has 16 amino acids.

The V call is TRBV2, the J call TRBJ1-4; D is possibly TRBD1 (6 bases). V lost 5 bases and J lost 5, with 12 bases in between. The CDR3 extends over 14 amino acids. Germline CDR1 is SNHLY and CDR2 is FYNNEI. This chain's CDR3 is CASSIDRNNEKLFF. In nucleotides, the CDR3 is TGTGCCAGCAGTATAGACAGGAACAATGAAAAACTGTTTTTT. Full variable domain (remainder filled in from reference TRBV2 and TRBJ1-4): EPEVTQTPSHQVTQMGQEVILRCVPISNHLYFYWYRQILGQKVEFLVSFYNNEISEKSEIFDDQFSVERPDGSNFTLKIRSTKLEDSAMYFCASSIDRNNEKLFFGSGTQLSVL.

This clone occurred a few times. The CDR3 DNA is TGTGCCAGCAGCCGGCGGAGGGCCAGGGGGGAACGCGATGAGCAGTTCTTC. This gives the protein CASSRRRARGERDEQFF. This chain links TRBV7-3 with TRBJ2-1, with D possibly TRBD1 on 7 matching bases. Germline CDR1 reads SGHTA; CDR2 reads FQGTGA. CDR3 length equals 17 residues. The V end lost 5 bases, the J end lost 8 bases, and 25 bases lay between the germline ends.

The V call is TRBV6-1, the J call TRBJ1-4, with 7 bases matching TRBD1. Germline CDR1 and CDR2: MNHNS and SASEGT. The CDR3 covers 15 residues. Trimming took 4 bases from V and 2 from J; bases not matched to a gene: 4. As DNA, the CDR3 is TGTGCCAGCAGTGTACAGGGGACCACTAATGAAAAACTGTTTTTT. Its translation: CASSVQGTTNEKLFF.

This clone turned up a few times. CDR3 sequence reads: CASSQSLRTYEQYF. As DNA, the CDR3 is TGCGCCAGCAGCCAGAGCCTGAGGACCTACGAGCAGTACTTC. The J gene is TRBJ2-7, the V gene TRBV4-3; D uncertain. The CDR3 loop spans 14 amino acids. Germline CDR1 and CDR2: LGHNA and YSLEER. Trimming cost V 3 bases and J 2 bases, with 11 bases left between them.

The J gene is TRBJ1-5, the V gene TRBV5-6; 9 nucleotides agree with TRBD1. This CDR3 comprises 15 residues. The germline V gene has CDR1 SGHDT and CDR2 YYEEEE. V trimming: 5 bases; J trimming: 6 bases; junction bases outside the gene matches: 9. The CDR3 sequence is CASSYLQGAVQPQHF. In DNA, the CDR3 is TGTGCCAGCAGTTACCTACAGGGGGCGGTTCAGCCCCAGCATTTT.

The CDR3 DNA reads as TGTGCCAGCAGCTTAAGGGCGGGACTAACCTACGAGCAGTACTTC. Translation: CASSLRAGLTYEQYF. The rearrangement joins TRBV7-9 to TRBJ2-7, with 7 bases that match TRBD2. Per germline, CDR1 SEHNR and CDR2 FQNEAQ (reference sequence). With 2 bases clipped from V and 2 bases from J, the junction kept 6 bases outside the gene matches. The CDR3 is 15 residues long.

The J gene is TRBJ1-6, the V gene TRBV4-1; D remains ambiguous. CDR3 length equals 16 residues. In germline, CDR1 is MGHRA, CDR2 YSYEKL. V lost 2 bases, J lost 7 bases, and 15 bases lay in between. The CDR3: CASSQLPGSLNSPLHF. CDR3 DNA: TGCGCCAGCAGCCAACTACCGGGGAGCCTGAATTCACCCCTCCACTTT.

The V and J genes are TRBV6-6 and TRBJ2-7; 11 bases map to TRBD1. This CDR3 region has 14 residues. Germline V gives CDR1 MNHNY, CDR2 SVGAGI (reference sequence). Unmatched junction bases numbered 8, after V lost 7 bases and J lost 6 bases. CDR3 nucleotide sequence: TGTGCCAGCACCTTACCGGGACAGGGGGTCGAGCAGTACTTC. It translates to CASTLPGQGVEQYF.

The J gene is TRBJ2-3, the V gene TRBV7-2, with 7 bases lining up with TRBD1. Looked up from germline, CDR1 is SGHTA and CDR2 is FQGNSA. The CDR3 spans 14 residues. The V segment lost 9 bases and the J segment 0 bases; nucleotides outside the gene matches: 6. DNA for the CDR3: TGTGCCAGTAACAACAGGGGCAGCACAGATACGCAGTATTTT. Its protein is CASNNRGSTDTQYF.

There are a few counts of this clone. The chain carries TRBV5-1 and TRBJ1-1, with D unclear. Looked up from germline, CDR1 is SGHRS and CDR2 is YFSETQ. Trimming pared 4 bases from V and 0 bases from J, leaving 10 bases between. The CDR3 has 14 residues. The CDR3 sequence is CASSLGRLNTEAFF. As DNA, the CDR3 is TGCGCCAGCAGCCTCGGCAGGTTGAACACTGAAGCTTTCTTT.

Only a few counts were recorded for this clone. The gene calls are TRBV7-2 and TRBJ1-2; 7 bases are shared with TRBD1. The germline gives CDR1 SGHTA, CDR2 FQGNSA. V was pared by 2 bases and J by 8 bases, with 8 bases of the junction left unmatched. The CDR3 length is 14 residues. In nucleotides, the CDR3 is TGTGCCAGCAGCTTATATTCGACAGGGACCGGCTACACCTTC. Amino acids: CASSLYSTGTGYTF. The variable domain in full, completed from reference TRBV7-2 and TRBJ1-2, reads GAGVSQSPSNKVTEKGKDVELRCDPISGHTALYWYRQSLGQGLEFLIYFQGNSAPDKSGLPSDRFSAERTGGSVSTLTIQRTQQEDSAVYLCASSLYSTGTGYTFGSGTRLTVV.

The chain recombines TRBV10-3 with TRBJ1-3; D perhaps matches TRBD1 (6 bases). Germline V CDR1 and CDR2: ENHRY, SYGVKD. Between the trimmed V and J ends, which lost 3 bases and 0 bases, there was a span of 12 bases. The CDR3 is made up of 16 amino acids. The CDR3 DNA follows: TGTGCCATCAGTGAACAGGGTAGGGGCTCTGGAAACACCATATATTTT. Translated, it gives CAISEQGRGSGNTIYF.

This rearrangement joins TRBV5-1 to TRBJ2-7; D unclear. Germline V gene data show CDR1 as SGHRS and CDR2 as YFSETQ. This CDR3 is built from 14 residues. Trimming stripped 0 bases from V and 4 bases from J, with 11 bases between. CDR3 sequence: CASSLEAGRYEQYF. CDR3 DNA sequence: TGCGCCAGCAGCTTGGAGGCAGGTCGATACGAGCAGTACTTC.

This sequence joins TRBV27 and TRBJ1-2, with a tentative D call TRBD1 (6 bases). V shed 5 bases and J shed 7 bases, with 20 bases lying between them. The CDR3 runs to 15 residues. The germline CDR1 and CDR2 sequences are MNHEY and SMNVEV (reference sequence). CDR3 region: CASSALVLGGFGYTF. CDR3 DNA: TGTGCCAGCAGTGCACTCGTATTAGGGGGTTTTGGCTACACCTTC.

This chain links TRBV30 with TRBJ1-3, with D possibly TRBD1 on 6 matching bases. V was shortened by 0 bases and J by 0 bases, with 9 bases between the two germline ends. The germline V gene has CDR1 GTSNPN and CDR2 SVGIG (reference sequence). The CDR3 extends over 15 amino acids. This CDR3 is CAWSVQGGSGNTIYF. The CDR3 DNA follows: TGTGCCTGGAGTGTACAGGGTGGCTCTGGAAACACCATATATTTT.

The J gene is TRBJ2-7, the V gene TRBV5-1; 8 bases agree with TRBD1. V shed 4 bases and J 2 bases; nucleotides not matched to a gene: 5. Germline V gene lookup returns CDR1 SGHRS and CDR2 YFSETQ. CDR3 length: 14 amino acids. CDR3 DNA: TGCGCCAGCAGCCCGACAGGGGCACCCTACGAGCAGTACTTC. Translated: CASSPTGAPYEQYF.

The V gene is TRBV5-4, the J gene TRBJ1-2, with D unresolved. Trimming shortened V by 1 base and J by 5 bases, and 6 bases separated the two germline ends. Germline assignment: CDR1 SGHNT and CDR2 YYREEE (reference sequence). This CDR3 region has 12 residues. CDR3 sequence: CASSLPGYGYTF. The CDR3 bases are TGTGCCAGCAGCTTGCCAGGATATGGCTACACCTTC.

The chain couples TRBV5-1 to TRBJ2-5, with 16 bases fitting TRBD2. From germline, CDR1 is SGHRS and CDR2 YFSETQ. The trim removed 4 bases at V and 5 bases at J, leaving 8 bases unmatched. The CDR3 length is 17 residues. The CDR3 DNA is TGCGCCAGCAGCGTCGGGACTAGCGGGGGGGCCCAGGAGACCCAGTACTTC. This codes for CASSVGTSGGAQETQYF.